This T cell receptor beta chain was recorded in a study of T-cell memory formation after mild COVID-19. Trimming at V came to 0 bases and at J to 0 bases, leaving 4 bases not matched to a gene. CDR3 length equals 16 residues. Germline assignment: CDR1 SGHRS and CDR2 YFSETQ. The 5'RACE method, run with constant-segment primers, produced TCR alpha and TCR beta cDNA libraries (carrying sample barcodes and UMIs). TCRdb reanalysed the 5' RACE reads using MiXCR and keeps one entry per CDR3 protein. Of roughly 400,000 distinct CDR3 sequences detected, roughly 15% appear once; the ten largest clones hold roughly 21%. Remarks on this clonotype: The antigen is undetermined.

Study-wide results and limits: Shrinking CD4+ clones resided mostly in CM and EM, and CD8+ ones in EMRA. Later expanders leaned CD4+, whereas clones that contracted between day 15 and 85 were balanced CD4/CD8. For second-wave clones that peaked at day 37, SARS-CoV-2 specificity went unverified.

This receptor was taken from a man between 18 and 35 years old who had mild COVID-19 (a few samples of this study predate the infection). Cell type and time point are not known. This chain uses TRBV5-1 with TRBJ2-5; TRBD1 agrees at 8 bases. The sample consisted of PBMCs or a T cell subset sorted from them (not recorded which). This chain's CDR3 is CASSLGGDRYQETQYF. CDR3 nucleotides: TGCGCCAGCAGCTTGGGCGGGGACAGGTACCAAGAGACCCAGTACTTC.